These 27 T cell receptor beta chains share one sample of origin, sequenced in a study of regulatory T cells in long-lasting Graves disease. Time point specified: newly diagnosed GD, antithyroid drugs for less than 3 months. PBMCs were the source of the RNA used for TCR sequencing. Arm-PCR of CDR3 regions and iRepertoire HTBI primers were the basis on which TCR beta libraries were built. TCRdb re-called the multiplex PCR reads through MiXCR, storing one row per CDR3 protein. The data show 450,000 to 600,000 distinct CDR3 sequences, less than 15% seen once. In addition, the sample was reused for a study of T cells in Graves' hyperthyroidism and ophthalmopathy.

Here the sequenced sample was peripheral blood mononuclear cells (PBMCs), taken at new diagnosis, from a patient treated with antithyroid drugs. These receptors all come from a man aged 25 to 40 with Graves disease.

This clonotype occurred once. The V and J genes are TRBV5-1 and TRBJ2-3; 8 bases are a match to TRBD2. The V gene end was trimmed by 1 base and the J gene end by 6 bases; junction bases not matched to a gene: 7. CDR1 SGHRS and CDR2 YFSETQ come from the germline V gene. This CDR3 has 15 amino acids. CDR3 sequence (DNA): TGCGCCAGCAGCTTGTTGAGCGGGAGTGGGGATACGCAGTATTTT. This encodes CASSLLSGSGDTQYF.

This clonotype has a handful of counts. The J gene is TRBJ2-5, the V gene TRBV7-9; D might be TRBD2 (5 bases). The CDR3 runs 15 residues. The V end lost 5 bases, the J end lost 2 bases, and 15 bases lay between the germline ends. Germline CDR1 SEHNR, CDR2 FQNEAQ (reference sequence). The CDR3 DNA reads TGTGCCAGCAGCCCAACTAGGTCAGCTCAAGAGACCCAGTACTTC. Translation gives CASSPTRSAQETQYF.

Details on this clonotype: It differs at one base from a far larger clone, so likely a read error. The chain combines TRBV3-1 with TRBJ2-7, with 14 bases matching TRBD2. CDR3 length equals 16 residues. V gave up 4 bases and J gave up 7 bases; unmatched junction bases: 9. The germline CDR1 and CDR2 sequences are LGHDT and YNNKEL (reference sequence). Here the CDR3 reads CASSPHGTSGSNEQYF. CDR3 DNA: TGTGCCAGCAGCCCTCACGGGACTAGCGGGAGCAATGAGCAGTACTTC.

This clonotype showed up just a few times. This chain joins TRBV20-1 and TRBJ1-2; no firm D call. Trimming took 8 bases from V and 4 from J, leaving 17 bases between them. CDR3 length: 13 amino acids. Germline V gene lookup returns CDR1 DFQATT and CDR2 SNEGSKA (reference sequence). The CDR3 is CSPEGGKGYGYTF. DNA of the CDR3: TGCAGTCCAGAGGGAGGGAAAGGCTATGGCTACACCTTC.

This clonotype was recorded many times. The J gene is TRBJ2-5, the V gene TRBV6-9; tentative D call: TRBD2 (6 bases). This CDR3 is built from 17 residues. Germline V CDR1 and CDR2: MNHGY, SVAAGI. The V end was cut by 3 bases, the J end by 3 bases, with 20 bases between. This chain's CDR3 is CASSYRRGRGKEETQYF. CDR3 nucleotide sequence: TGTGCCAGCAGTTACAGGCGAGGACGGGGGAAGGAAGAGACCCAGTACTTC.

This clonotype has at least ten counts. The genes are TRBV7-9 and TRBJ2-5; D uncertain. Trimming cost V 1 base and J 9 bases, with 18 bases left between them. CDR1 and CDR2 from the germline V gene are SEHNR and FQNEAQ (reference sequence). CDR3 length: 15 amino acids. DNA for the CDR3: TGTGCCAGCAGCTTAGTGGTGGATGGGCCGTGGCCCCAGTACTTC. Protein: CASSLVVDGPWPQYF.

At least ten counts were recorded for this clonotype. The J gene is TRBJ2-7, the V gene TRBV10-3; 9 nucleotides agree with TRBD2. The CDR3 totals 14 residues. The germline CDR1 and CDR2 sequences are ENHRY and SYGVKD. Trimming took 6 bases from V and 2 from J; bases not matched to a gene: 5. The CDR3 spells CAIRDSGSTYEQYF. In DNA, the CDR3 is TGTGCCATCAGGGATAGCGGGAGCACCTACGAGCAGTACTTC.

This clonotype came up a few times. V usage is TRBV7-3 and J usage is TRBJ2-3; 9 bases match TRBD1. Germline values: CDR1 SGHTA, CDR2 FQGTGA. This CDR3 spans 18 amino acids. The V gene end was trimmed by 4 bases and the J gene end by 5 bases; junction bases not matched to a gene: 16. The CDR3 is CASSSNPPGQGGLDTQYF. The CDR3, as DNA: TGTGCCAGCAGCTCCAACCCCCCGGGACAGGGAGGCTTAGATACGCAGTATTTT.

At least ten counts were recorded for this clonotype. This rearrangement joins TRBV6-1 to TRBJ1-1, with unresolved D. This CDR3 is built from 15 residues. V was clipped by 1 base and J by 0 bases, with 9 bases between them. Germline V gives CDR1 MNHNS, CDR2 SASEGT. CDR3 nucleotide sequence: TGTGCCAGCAGTGAAGACTGGCACATGAACACTGAAGCTTTCTTT. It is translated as CASSEDWHMNTEAFF.

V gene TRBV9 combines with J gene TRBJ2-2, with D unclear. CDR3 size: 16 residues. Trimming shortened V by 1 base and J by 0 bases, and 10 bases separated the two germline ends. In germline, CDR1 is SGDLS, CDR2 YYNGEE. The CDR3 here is CASSVWGSSNTGELFF. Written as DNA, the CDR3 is TGTGCCAGCAGCGTATGGGGTAGCTCGAACACCGGGGAGCTGTTTTTT.

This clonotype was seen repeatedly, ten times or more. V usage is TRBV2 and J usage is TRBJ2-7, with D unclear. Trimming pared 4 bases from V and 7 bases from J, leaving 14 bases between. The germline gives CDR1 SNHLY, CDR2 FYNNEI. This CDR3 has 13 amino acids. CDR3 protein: CASSGPDSGEQYF. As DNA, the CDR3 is TGTGCCAGCAGTGGTCCAGATTCGGGTGAGCAGTACTTC.

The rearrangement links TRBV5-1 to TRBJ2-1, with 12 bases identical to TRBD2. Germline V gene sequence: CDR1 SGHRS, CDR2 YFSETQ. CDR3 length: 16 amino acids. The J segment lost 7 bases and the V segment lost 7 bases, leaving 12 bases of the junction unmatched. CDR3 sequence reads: CASRATRLAGENEQFF. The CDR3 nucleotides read TGCGCCAGCCGGGCGACCAGACTAGCGGGAGAGAATGAGCAGTTCTTC. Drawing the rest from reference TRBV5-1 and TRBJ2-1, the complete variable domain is KAGVTQTPRYLIKTRGQQVTLSCSPISGHRSVSWYQQTPGQGLQFLFEYFSETQRNKGNFPGRFSGRQFSNSRSEMNVSTLELGDSALYLCASRATRLAGENEQFFGPGTRLTVL.

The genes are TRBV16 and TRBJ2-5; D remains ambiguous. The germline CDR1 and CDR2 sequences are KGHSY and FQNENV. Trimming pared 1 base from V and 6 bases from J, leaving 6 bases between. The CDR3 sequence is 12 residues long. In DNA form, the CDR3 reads TGTGCCAGCAGCCAATATCAGAAGACCCAGTACTTC. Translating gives CASSQYQKTQYF.

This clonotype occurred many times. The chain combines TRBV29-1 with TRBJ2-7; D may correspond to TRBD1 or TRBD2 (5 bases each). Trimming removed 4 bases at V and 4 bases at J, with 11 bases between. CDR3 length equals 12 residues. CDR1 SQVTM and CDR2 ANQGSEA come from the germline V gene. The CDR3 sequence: CSVVGVGYEQYF. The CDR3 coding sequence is TGCAGCGTTGTGGGGGTCGGATACGAGCAGTACTTC.

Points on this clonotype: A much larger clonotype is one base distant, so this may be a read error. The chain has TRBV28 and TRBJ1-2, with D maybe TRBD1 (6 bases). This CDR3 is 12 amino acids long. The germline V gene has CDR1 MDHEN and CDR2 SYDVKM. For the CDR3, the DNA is TGTGCCAGCTGTTTAATTGGGGGCGGCTACACCTTC. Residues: CASCLIGGGYTF.

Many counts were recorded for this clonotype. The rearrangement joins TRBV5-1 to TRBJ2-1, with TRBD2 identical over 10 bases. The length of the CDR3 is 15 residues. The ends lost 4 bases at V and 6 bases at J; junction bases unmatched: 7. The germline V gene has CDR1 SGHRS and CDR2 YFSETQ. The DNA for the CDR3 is TGCGCCAGCAGCACGAGCGGGAGGGCCGCCAATGAGCAGTTCTTC. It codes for CASSTSGRAANEQFF. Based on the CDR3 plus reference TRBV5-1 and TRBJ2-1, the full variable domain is KAGVTQTPRYLIKTRGQQVTLSCSPISGHRSVSWYQQTPGQGLQFLFEYFSETQRNKGNFPGRFSGRQFSNSRSEMNVSTLELGDSALYLCASSTSGRAANEQFFGPGTRLTVL.

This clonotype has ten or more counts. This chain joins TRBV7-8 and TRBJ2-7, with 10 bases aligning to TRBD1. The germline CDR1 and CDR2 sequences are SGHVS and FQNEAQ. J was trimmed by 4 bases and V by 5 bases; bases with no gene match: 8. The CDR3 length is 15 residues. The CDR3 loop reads CASSKKRDRGYEQYF. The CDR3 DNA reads TGTGCCAGCAGCAAAAAAAGGGACAGGGGATACGAGCAGTACTTC.

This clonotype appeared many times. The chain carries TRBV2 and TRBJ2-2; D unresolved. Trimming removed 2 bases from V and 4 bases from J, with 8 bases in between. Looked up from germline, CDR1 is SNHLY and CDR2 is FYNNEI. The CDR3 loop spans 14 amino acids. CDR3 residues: CASSEQRSTGELFF. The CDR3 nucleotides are TGTGCCAGCAGTGAACAGAGGAGCACCGGGGAGCTGTTTTTT.

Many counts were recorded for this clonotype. In nucleotides, the CDR3 is TGCGCCAGCAGTGAGGGATTAGCGGGAGGGCTAGACGGGGAGCTGTTTTTT. Amino acids: CASSEGLAGGLDGELFF. The chain couples TRBV10-2 to TRBJ2-2; 11 bases agree with TRBD2. The V and J ends lost 2 bases and 7 bases, in that order; junction bases with no gene match: 9. The CDR3 is made up of 17 amino acids. Per the germline V gene, CDR1 is WSHSY and CDR2 is SAAADI.

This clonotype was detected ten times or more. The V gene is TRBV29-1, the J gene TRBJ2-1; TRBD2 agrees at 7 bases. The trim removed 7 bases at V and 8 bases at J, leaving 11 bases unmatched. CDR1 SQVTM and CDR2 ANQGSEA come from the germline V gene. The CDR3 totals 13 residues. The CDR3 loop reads CSARGGSGDEQFF. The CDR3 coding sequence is TGCAGCGCTAGAGGCGGGAGTGGAGATGAGCAGTTCTTC.

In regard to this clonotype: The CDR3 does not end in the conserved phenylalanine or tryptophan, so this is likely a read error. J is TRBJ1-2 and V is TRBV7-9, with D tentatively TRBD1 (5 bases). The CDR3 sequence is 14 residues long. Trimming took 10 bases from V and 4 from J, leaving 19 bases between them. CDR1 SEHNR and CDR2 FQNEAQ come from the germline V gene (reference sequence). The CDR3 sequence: CAIPGPRQGYGYTS. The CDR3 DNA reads TGTGCCATTCCGGGGCCACGGCAGGGCTATGGCTACACCTCC.

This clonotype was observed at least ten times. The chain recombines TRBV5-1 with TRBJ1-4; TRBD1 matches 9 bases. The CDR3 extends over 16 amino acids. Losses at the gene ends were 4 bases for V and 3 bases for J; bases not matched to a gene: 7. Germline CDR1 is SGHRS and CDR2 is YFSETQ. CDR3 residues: CASSPGQGRPNEKLFF. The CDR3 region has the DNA TGCGCCAGCAGCCCCGGACAGGGGAGGCCTAATGAAAAACTGTTTTTT.

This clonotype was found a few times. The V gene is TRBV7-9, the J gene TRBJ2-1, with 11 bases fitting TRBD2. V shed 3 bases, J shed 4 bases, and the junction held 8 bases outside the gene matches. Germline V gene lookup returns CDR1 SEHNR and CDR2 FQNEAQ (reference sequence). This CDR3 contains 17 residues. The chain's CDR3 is CASSFTGGLAEYNEQFF. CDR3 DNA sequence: TGTGCCAGCAGCTTTACGGGGGGACTAGCGGAGTACAATGAGCAGTTCTTC.

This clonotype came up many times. Here the CDR3 reads CASSTSSGQETQYF. In DNA form, the CDR3 reads TGCGCCAGCAGCACATCTAGCGGCCAAGAGACCCAGTACTTC. The chain uses TRBV5-1 and TRBJ2-5; TRBD2 agrees at 7 bases. The germline V gene encodes CDR1 SGHRS and CDR2 YFSETQ. This CDR3 contains 14 residues. The V segment lost 4 bases and the J segment 1 base; nucleotides outside the gene matches: 4. The variable domain in full, with the rest retrieved from reference TRBV5-1 and TRBJ2-5, is KAGVTQTPRYLIKTRGQQVTLSCSPISGHRSVSWYQQTPGQGLQFLFEYFSETQRNKGNFPGRFSGRQFSNSRSEMNVSTLELGDSALYLCASSTSSGQETQYFGPGTRLLVL.

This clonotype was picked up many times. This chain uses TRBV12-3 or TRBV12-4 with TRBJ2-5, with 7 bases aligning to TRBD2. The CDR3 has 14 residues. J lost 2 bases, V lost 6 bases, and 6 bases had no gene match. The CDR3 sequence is CASSLLAVQETQYF. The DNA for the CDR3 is TGTGCCAGCAGCCTGCTAGCGGTACAAGAGACCCAGTACTTC.

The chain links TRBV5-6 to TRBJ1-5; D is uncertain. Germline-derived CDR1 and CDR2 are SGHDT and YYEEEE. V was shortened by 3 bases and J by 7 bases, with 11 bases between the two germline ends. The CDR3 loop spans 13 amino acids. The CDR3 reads CASSSDATQPQHF. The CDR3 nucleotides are TGTGCCAGCAGCTCCGATGCAACCCAGCCCCAGCATTTT.

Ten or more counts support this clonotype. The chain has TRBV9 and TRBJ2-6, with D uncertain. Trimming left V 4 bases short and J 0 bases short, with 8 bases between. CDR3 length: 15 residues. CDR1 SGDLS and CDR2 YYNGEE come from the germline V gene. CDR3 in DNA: TGTGCCAGCAGCTTTGCCTACTCTGGGGCCAACGTCCTGACTTTC. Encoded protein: CASSFAYSGANVLTF.